This is a list of T cell receptor beta chains from one sample in a study of T cell repertoires in ileal Crohn's disease. The data were produced by immunoSEQ multiplex PCR, yet TCRdb's version contains in-frame clones alone and is incomplete. This sample has more than 6,500 clones, with 65% to 80% found just once. Sequenced material: ileal tissue. The receptors were sampled from an adult with Crohn's disease. The CDR3 runs from the conserved cysteine through the conserved F or W. Fields, in order: clone size, J gene, D gene, V gene, CDR3 DNA, CDR3 protein. D genes are given only for firm matches. Clone sizes are given selectively: once, few, many, or a class where the clone is expanded.

clone_size: NA; j_call: TRBJ2-7; d_call: NA; v_call: TRBV27; cdr3_nt: TGTGCCAGCATGGGGGACTCCCCCTACGAGCAGTACTTC; cdr3_aa: CASMGDSPYEQYF
clone_size: few; j_call: TRBJ1-2; d_call: NA; v_call: TRBV5-4; cdr3_nt: TGTGCCAGCAGCTTGGCCGGTGTCCGGGGTGCTGGCTACACCTTC; cdr3_aa: CASSLAGVRGAGYTF
clone_size: NA; j_call: TRBJ2-1; d_call: TRBD2; v_call: TRBV27; cdr3_nt: TGTGCCAGCAGTCCTGTACGCGGGACTAGCGGGACTAGCTCCTACAATGAGCAGTTCTTC; cdr3_aa: CASSPVRGTSGTSSYNEQFF
clone_size: NA; j_call: TRBJ1-1; d_call: TRBD1; v_call: TRBV19; cdr3_nt: TGTGCCAGTAGTTCGGACAGGAGGACTGAAGCTTTCTTT; cdr3_aa: CASSSDRRTEAFF
clone_size: NA; j_call: TRBJ2-7; d_call: TRBD1; v_call: TRBV5-1; cdr3_nt: TGCGCCAGCAGCCCCCCTGACAGGACAGGCTCCTACGAGCAGTACTTC; cdr3_aa: CASSPPDRTGSYEQYF
clone_size: NA; j_call: TRBJ2-7; d_call: NA; v_call: TRBV19; cdr3_nt: TGTGCCACCTCAGGGTCTTGGCTCCACTACGAGCAGTACTTC; cdr3_aa: CATSGSWLHYEQYF
clone_size: NA; j_call: TRBJ1-4; d_call: NA; v_call: TRBV6-5; cdr3_nt: TGTGCCAGCAGTCTGTCCCGGGTGAATGAAAAACTGTTTTTT; cdr3_aa: CASSLSRVNEKLFF
clone_size: NA; j_call: TRBJ2-2; d_call: NA; v_call: TRBV13; cdr3_nt: TGTGCCAGCAGCTTAACTCCTAGCCGCGTGGCCGGGGAGCTGTTTTTT; cdr3_aa: CASSLTPSRVAGELFF
clone_size: NA; j_call: TRBJ2-1; d_call: NA; v_call: TRBV7-3; cdr3_nt: TGTGCCAGCAGCTTGGGCACCTCCAATGAGCAGTTCTTC; cdr3_aa: CASSLGTSNEQFF
clone_size: NA; j_call: TRBJ2-2; d_call: NA; v_call: TRBV5-4; cdr3_nt: TGTGCCAGCGCGCCCTTACGGGGAAACACCGGGGAGCTGTTTTTT; cdr3_aa: CASAPLRGNTGELFF
clone_size: NA; j_call: TRBJ2-6; d_call: NA; v_call: TRBV11-2; cdr3_nt: TGTGCCAGCAGCTTAGAACGGGGTTCAACTGGGGCCAACGTCCTGACTTTC; cdr3_aa: CASSLERGSTGANVLTF
clone_size: once; j_call: TRBJ1-1; d_call: TRBD1; v_call: TRBV4-1; cdr3_nt: TGCGCCAGCAGCCAAGCACAACCGGGACAGGGAAAGGGGAACACTGAAGCTTTCTTT; cdr3_aa: CASSQAQPGQGKGNTEAFF
clone_size: NA; j_call: TRBJ2-7; d_call: TRBD1; v_call: TRBV28; cdr3_nt: TGTGCCAGCAAAGAACAGGGGCCCTCCTACGAGCAGTACTTC; cdr3_aa: CASKEQGPSYEQYF
clone_size: NA; j_call: TRBJ1-2; d_call: TRBD1; v_call: TRBV5-1; cdr3_nt: TGCGCCAGCAGCACCCGGGACAGGGGCTATGGCTACACCTTC; cdr3_aa: CASSTRDRGYGYTF
clone_size: once; j_call: TRBJ2-1; d_call: NA; v_call: TRBV5-4; cdr3_nt: TGTGCCAGCAGCCAGGACCTGCGGGGCTACAATGAGCAGTTCTTC; cdr3_aa: CASSQDLRGYNEQFF
clone_size: NA; j_call: TRBJ2-7; d_call: TRBD2; v_call: TRBV30; cdr3_nt: TGTGCCTCTCGGGGGGGACTAGCGGTTTTGTACTTC; cdr3_aa: CASRGGLAVLYF
clone_size: NA; j_call: TRBJ1-5; d_call: TRBD1; v_call: TRBV2; cdr3_nt: TGTGCCAGCAGTGACAGGGGGCGCGATCAGCCCCAGCATTTT; cdr3_aa: CASSDRGRDQPQHF
clone_size: NA; j_call: TRBJ2-5; d_call: TRBD1; v_call: TRBV5-5; cdr3_nt: TGTGCCAGCAGCTTGGGGACAGGGGGCTACCAAGAGACCCAGTACTTC; cdr3_aa: CASSLGTGGYQETQYF